This T cell receptor beta chain was found in a study of molecular identifiers for immune sequencing clone quantification. Worth noting for this clonotype: Its specificity is not known.

Whole-study findings and limits: In naive cells, under 1% of molecules belonged to clones above 20 RNA copies, against over 97% in effector cells. Jurkat TCR RNA spiked in from one cell reportedly remained identifiable amid roughly 940,000 naive cells.

Sorted inputs of about 19,000 to 1,100,000 cells, with 10%, 30% or 50% RNA, yielded naive CD8 libraries. Naive CD8 T cell sorting was performed on the CD8+CD4-CCR7+CD45RA+ phenotype. TCRdb re-analysed the PCR reads in MiXCR, keeping a single row per CDR3 protein. The data hold roughly 93,000 distinct CDR3 sequences, with 25% observed a single time. The CDR3 is 16 residues long. Trimming cost V 0 bases and J 3 bases; bases outside gene matches: 5. Looked up from germline, CDR1 is LGHDT and CDR2 is YNNKEL (reference sequence). What was sequenced was naive CD8+ T cells from blood, with Jurkat cell RNA spiked in. Documented subset: FACS-sorted CD8+CD4-CCR7+CD45RA+ naive T cells. The source of this sequence is a human donor in good health. Some libraries in this study had Jurkat cell RNA spiked in. The chain is built from TRBV3-1 and TRBJ1-3; 7 bases fit TRBD1. CDR3 nucleotide sequence: TGTGCCAGCAGCCAAGATCCAGGGGGAAGTGGAAACACCATATATTTT. This codes for CASSQDPGGSGNTIYF.